Sequencing of this TCR beta chain was carried out in a study of control samples from healthy donors and cancer patients. Libraries were prepared by immunoSEQ multiplex PCR; TCRdb keeps only in-frame clonotypes and omits some of them. The data show 150,000 or so clones, around 93% seen once. Material: blood. The clonotype was recovered from a woman in her sixties or seventies in good health.

This chain's CDR3 is CASNLYGQNQETQYF. The CDR3, as DNA: TGTGCCAGCAACCTATACGGACAAAACCAAGAGACCCAGTACTTC. The rearrangement links TRBV7-2 to TRBJ2-5, with D perhaps matching TRBD1 (5 bases). The germline V and J ends were trimmed by 7 bases and 0 bases, with 15 bases remaining between them. Germline CDR1 and CDR2: SGHTA and FQGNSA. The CDR3 has 15 residues.